The sequence of this TCR beta chain was determined in a study of Graves' ophthalmopathy and Graves' hyperthyroidism. The authors amplified TCR beta CDR3 regions, and they did so from RNA transcripts for repertoire sequencing. RT-PCR in the first round used HTBI primers; a second-round multiplex PCR followed. TCRdb processed the multiplex PCR reads anew with MiXCR; each CDR3 protein has one entry. The data contain 350,000 to 450,000 distinct CDR3 sequences, roughly 18% of them seen just once; the ten biggest clones take up around 1.4%. General observations from the study: The model forecast ophthalmopathy progression, reaching about 70% sensitivity and 72% to 80% specificity. Classification of ophthalmopathy versus stable hyperthyroidism by a 13-signature model yielded around 88% sensitivity and about 81% specificity.

PBMCs were density-gradient isolated from 10 ml fresh blood. V was trimmed by 4 bases and J by 8 bases, leaving 14 bases between them. This CDR3 has 12 amino acids. Germline lookup yields CDR1 GTSNPN and CDR2 SVGIG (reference sequence). As concerns this clonotype: What it recognizes is unknown.

The sample was peripheral blood. This TCR derives from a woman under 30 with Graves' ophthalmopathy. The chain is built from TRBV30 and TRBJ1-2, with a possible D match to TRBD1 (5 bases). The CDR3 spells CAWTGPQQGYTF. In DNA, the CDR3 is TGTGCCTGGACGGGACCCCAGCAGGGCTACACCTTC.